This T cell receptor (beta chain) was found in a study of cytomegalovirus exposure and HLA in healthy donors. The CDR3 sequence is 16 residues long. CDR1 SGHTA and CDR2 FQGNSA come from the germline V gene. V lost 4 bases and J lost 7, with 20 bases in between. This clone was counted a few times. PCR amplification relied on 60 Vbeta primers (plus 13 Jbeta primers). TCRdb keeps only in-frame clones here, not all; method: immunoSEQ multiplex PCR. The sample contains 180,000 or so clones, roughly 79% of which appear only once. The receptor was derived from a woman aged 30 to 39 in good health and CMV-seropositive. The rearrangement uses TRBV7-2 and TRBJ2-1, with D tentatively TRBD1 (5 bases). The sample taken for sequencing was PBMCs. The CDR3 nucleotides are TGTGCCAGCAGCTCGTCCAGGGAAGGGGTTATAAATGAGCAGTTCTTC. It is translated as CASSSSREGVINEQFF. Filled out from reference TRBV7-2 and TRBJ2-1, the complete variable domain reads GAGVSQSPSNKVTEKGKDVELRCDPISGHTALYWYRQSLGQGLEFLIYFQGNSAPDKSGLPSDRFSAERTGGSVSTLTIQRTQQEDSAVYLCASSSSREGVINEQFFGPGTRLTVL.